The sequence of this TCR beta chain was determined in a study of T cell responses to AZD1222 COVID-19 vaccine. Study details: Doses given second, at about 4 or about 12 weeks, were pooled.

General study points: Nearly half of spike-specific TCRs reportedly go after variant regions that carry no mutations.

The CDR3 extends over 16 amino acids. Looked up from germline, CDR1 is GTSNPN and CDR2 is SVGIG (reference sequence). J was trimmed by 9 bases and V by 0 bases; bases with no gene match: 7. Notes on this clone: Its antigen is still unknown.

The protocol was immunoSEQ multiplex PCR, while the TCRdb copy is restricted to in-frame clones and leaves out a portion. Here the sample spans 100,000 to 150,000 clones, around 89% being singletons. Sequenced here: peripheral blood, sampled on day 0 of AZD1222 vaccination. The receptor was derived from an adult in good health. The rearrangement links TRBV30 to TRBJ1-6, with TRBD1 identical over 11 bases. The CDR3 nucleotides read TGTGCCTGGAGTGTACAAGGACAGGGGGCGCGTTCACCCCTCCACTTT. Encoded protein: CAWSVQGQGARSPLHF.